This T cell receptor (beta chain) emerged from a study of shared clonotypes between healthy human individuals. This clone was counted once. The antigen is not known. Trimming at V came to 5 bases and at J to 3 bases, leaving 8 bases not matched to a gene. CDR3 length: 15 amino acids. Looked up from germline, CDR1 is MNHEY and CDR2 is SMNVEV (reference sequence). Findings of the study overall: Tissue TCR repertoires likely differ from these blood-only repertoires.

Selected positively for CCR7 and CD45RO-negative, naive CD8 cells excluded terminally differentiated effector memory CD45RA+ cells. The repertoire was sequenced with immunoSEQ multiplex PCR; TCRdb's copy has only in-frame clones and lacks some. The sample includes some 2.1 million clones, about 95% of them seen just once. The sequencing input was naive CD8+ T cells sorted from blood. The source of this sequence is a young man in good health. The V and J genes are TRBV27 and TRBJ2-7; 9 nucleotides align to TRBD1. CDR3 region: CASSMPGTGIYEQYF. Here the CDR3 DNA reads TGTGCCAGCAGTATGCCCGGGACAGGGATCTACGAGCAGTACTTC.